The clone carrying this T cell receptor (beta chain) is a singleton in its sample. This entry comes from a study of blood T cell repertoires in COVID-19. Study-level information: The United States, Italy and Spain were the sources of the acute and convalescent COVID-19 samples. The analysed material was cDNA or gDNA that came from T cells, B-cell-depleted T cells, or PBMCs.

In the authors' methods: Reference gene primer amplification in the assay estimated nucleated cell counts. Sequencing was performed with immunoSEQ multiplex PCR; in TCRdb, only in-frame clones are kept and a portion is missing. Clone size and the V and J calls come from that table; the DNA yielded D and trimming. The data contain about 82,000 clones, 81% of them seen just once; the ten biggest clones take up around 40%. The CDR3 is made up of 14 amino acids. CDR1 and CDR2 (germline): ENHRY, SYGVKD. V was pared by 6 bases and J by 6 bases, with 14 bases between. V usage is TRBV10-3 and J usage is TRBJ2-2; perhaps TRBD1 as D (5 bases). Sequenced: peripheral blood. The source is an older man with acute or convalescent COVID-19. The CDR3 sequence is CAISATGAPGELFF. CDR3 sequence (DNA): TGTGCCATCAGCGCTACAGGAGCCCCCGGGGAGCTGTTTTTT.